This T cell receptor beta chain was recovered during a study of blood T cell repertoires in COVID-19. Study background: Sites in the United States, Italy and Spain provided acute and convalescent COVID-19 samples. Sample material is recorded as cDNA or gDNA derived from T cells, B-cell-depleted T cells, or PBMCs.

Germline assignment: CDR1 MNHEY and CDR2 SMNVEV (reference sequence). The CDR3 covers 11 residues. The junction had 2 bases not matched to a gene; V was cut back by 10 bases and J by 8 bases. Original analysis: Reference gene primer amplification gave estimated nucleated cell counts. The table came from immunoSEQ multiplex PCR; TCRdb's copy has only in-frame clones and leaves some out. That table furnishes V, J and clone size, whereas the DNA furnished D and trimming. The sample records more than 25,000 clones, roughly 90% being singletons. The chain couples TRBV27 to TRBJ2-4, with 10 bases matching TRBD1. The sequencing input was peripheral blood. This receptor was obtained from a woman aged 40 to 50 with active or convalescent COVID-19. The CDR3 is CATGQGDIQYF. In DNA, the CDR3 is TGTGCCACCGGACAGGGGGACATTCAGTACTTC.